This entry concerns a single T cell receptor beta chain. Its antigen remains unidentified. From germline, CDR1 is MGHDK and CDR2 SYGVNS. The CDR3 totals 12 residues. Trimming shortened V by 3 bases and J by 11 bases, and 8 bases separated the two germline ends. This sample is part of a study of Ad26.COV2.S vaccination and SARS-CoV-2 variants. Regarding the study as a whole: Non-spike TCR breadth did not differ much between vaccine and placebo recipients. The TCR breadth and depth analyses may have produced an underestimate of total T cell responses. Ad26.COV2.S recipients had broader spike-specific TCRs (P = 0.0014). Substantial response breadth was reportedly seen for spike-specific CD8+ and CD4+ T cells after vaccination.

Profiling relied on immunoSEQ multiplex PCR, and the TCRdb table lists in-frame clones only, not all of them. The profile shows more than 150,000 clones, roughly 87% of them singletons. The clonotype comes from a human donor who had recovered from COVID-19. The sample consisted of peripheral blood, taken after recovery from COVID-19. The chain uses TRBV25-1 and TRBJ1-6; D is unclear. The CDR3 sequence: CASSDYTAPLHF. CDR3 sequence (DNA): TGTGCCAGCAGTGATTACACGGCACCCCTCCACTTT.